This TCR beta chain was found in a study of glioma-infiltrating T cells after dendritic cell vaccination. Study background: Patients received three intradermal dendritic cell vaccine injections at biweekly intervals.

The CDR3 sequence is 13 residues long. The J segment lost 3 bases and the V segment lost 6 bases, leaving 5 bases of the junction unmatched. Germline V gene lookup returns CDR1 MNHNS and CDR2 SASEGT. The protocol was immunoSEQ multiplex PCR, while the TCRdb copy is restricted to in-frame clones and leaves out a portion. Of about 73,000 clones listed, around 79% are singletons. Only patients with spare fresh-frozen tumor and over two years of follow-up were included. Blood PBMC samples: pre-vaccination, two weeks post third vaccination, and at tumor progression. Worth noting for this clone: Antigen specificity is unknown.

Broader study findings: Longer survival after dendritic cell vaccination followed higher pretreatment TIL content.

Material: blood, obtained before dendritic cell vaccination. The chain recombines TRBV6-1 with TRBJ2-7; 7 bases align to TRBD1. This TCR was recovered from a human donor with glioblastoma. CDR3 sequence (DNA): TGTGCCAGCAGCGGCCGACAGGGCTACGAGCAGTACTTC. Translating gives CASSGRQGYEQYF.